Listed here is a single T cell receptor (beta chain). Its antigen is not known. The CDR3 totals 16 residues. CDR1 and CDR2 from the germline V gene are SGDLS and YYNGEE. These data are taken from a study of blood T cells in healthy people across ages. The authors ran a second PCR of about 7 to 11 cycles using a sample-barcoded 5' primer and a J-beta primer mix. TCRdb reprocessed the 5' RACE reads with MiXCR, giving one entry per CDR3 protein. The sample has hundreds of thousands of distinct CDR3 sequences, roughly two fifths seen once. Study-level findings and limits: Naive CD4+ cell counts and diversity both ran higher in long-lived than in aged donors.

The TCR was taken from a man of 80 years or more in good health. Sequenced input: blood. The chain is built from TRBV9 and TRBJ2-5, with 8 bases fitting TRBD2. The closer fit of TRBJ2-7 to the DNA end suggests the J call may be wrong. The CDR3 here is CASSGRGTSGDYEQYF. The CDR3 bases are TGTGCCAGCAGCGGGAGGGGGACTAGTGGGGACTACGAGCAGTACTTC.